Sequencing of this T cell receptor (beta chain) was carried out in a study of CD8 T cells in Susac syndrome. Study conclusions and caveats: The study acknowledged a relatively small number of individuals in its TCR sequencing and HLA analysis.

The V and J ends lost 0 bases and 4 bases respectively, with 0 bases between them. There are 10 residues in the CDR3. Germline CDR1 and CDR2: DFQATT and SNEGSKA (reference sequence). Sequencing of TCR beta was undertaken in CD8+ and CD4+ T cells derived from blood. In the case of this clonotype: Its matching antigen is unknown.

The authors reverse transcribed roughly 0.5 to 1 ug RNA with random hexamers. Using its own MiXCR run on the immunoSEQ multiplex PCR reads, TCRdb lists one record per CDR3 protein. Among approximately 140,000 distinct CDR3 sequences listed, roughly 95% were seen once. The V call is TRBV20-1, the J call TRBJ2-5; D is ambiguous. The sample comprised CD4+ T cells from PBMCs. The origin of this receptor is a human donor with multiple sclerosis. The CDR3 loop reads CSAREETQYF. The CDR3 DNA follows: TGCAGTGCTAGAGAAGAGACCCAGTACTTC.